A selection of T cell receptor beta chains follows, all from one sample in a study of CD8+ T cells in alopecia areata. Some clones are missing from TCRdb's copy, which holds only in-frame ones; the method was immunoSEQ multiplex PCR. The table includes roughly 60,000 clones, about 43% detected once. This sample comprised CD8+ T cells sorted from blood, obtained at approximately week 37, from a patient treated with tofacitinib. These receptors came from a human donor with alopecia areata. Each CDR3 is given with its conserved first and last residue. Fields, in order: CDR3 protein, CDR3 DNA, V gene, clone size, J gene, D gene. A D gene is named only where the DNA matches it firmly. Clone size is given for some rows only: seen once, a few or many times, or a class if the clone is expanded.

CDR3 protein: CASSPRNYEQYF
CDR3 DNA: TGTGCCAGCAGCCCCCGCAACTACGAGCAGTACTTC
V gene: TRBV7-2
clone size: -
J gene: TRBJ2-7
D gene: -

CDR3 protein: CASSLGGAKYF
CDR3 DNA: TGCGCCAGCAGCTTGGGGGGAGCTAAGTACTTC
V gene: TRBV5-1
clone size: -
J gene: TRBJ2-4
D gene: -

CDR3 protein: CSVETRAPYEQYF
CDR3 DNA: TGCAGCGTTGAGACCAGGGCCCCCTACGAGCAGTACTTC
V gene: TRBV29-1
clone size: -
J gene: TRBJ2-7
D gene: -

CDR3 protein: CASSSDYQETQYF
CDR3 DNA: TGTGCCAGCAGTTCGGACTACCAAGAGACCCAGTACTTC
V gene: TRBV6-5
clone size: few
J gene: TRBJ2-5
D gene: -

CDR3 protein: CASSKDSLRGNQPQHF
CDR3 DNA: TGTGCCAGCAGCAAGGACAGCTTGAGGGGCAATCAGCCCCAGCATTTT
V gene: TRBV7-8
clone size: few
J gene: TRBJ1-5
D gene: -

CDR3 protein: CASSYSSFGDEQFF
CDR3 DNA: TGTGCCAGCAGTTACTCGAGTTTTGGAGATGAGCAGTTCTTC
V gene: TRBV6-5
clone size: once
J gene: TRBJ2-1
D gene: -

CDR3 protein: CASSVSGSNSYEQYF
CDR3 DNA: TGTGCCAGCAGCGTATCAGGTTCGAACTCCTACGAGCAGTACTTC
V gene: TRBV9
clone size: many
J gene: TRBJ2-7
D gene: -

CDR3 protein: CASSVDQNEQFF
CDR3 DNA: TGTGCCAGCAGCGTAGATCAGAATGAGCAGTTCTTC
V gene: TRBV9
clone size: -
J gene: TRBJ2-1
D gene: -

CDR3 protein: CASRSADRGFPYEQYF
CDR3 DNA: TGTGCCAGCAGGAGCGCCGACAGGGGATTCCCCTACGAGCAGTACTTC
V gene: TRBV11-2
clone size: -
J gene: TRBJ2-7
D gene: TRBD1

CDR3 protein: CATNSERNEQYF
CDR3 DNA: TGTGCCACAAACAGCGAACGGAACGAGCAGTACTTC
V gene: TRBV10-3
clone size: -
J gene: TRBJ2-7
D gene: -

CDR3 protein: CASSVNSGQANTGELFF
CDR3 DNA: TGTGCCAGCAGCGTGAATAGCGGACAGGCAAACACCGGGGAGCTGTTTTTT
V gene: TRBV9
clone size: -
J gene: TRBJ2-2
D gene: -

CDR3 protein: CASSLNREYEQYF
CDR3 DNA: TGTGCCAGCAGTTTAAACAGGGAGTACGAGCAGTACTTC
V gene: TRBV27
clone size: -
J gene: TRBJ2-7
D gene: -

CDR3 protein: CASSGWDGSTDTQYF
CDR3 DNA: TGCGCCAGCAGCGGCTGGGACGGGAGCACAGATACGCAGTATTTT
V gene: TRBV5-1
clone size: -
J gene: TRBJ2-3
D gene: -

CDR3 protein: CASGFGTNPETQYF
CDR3 DNA: TGTGCTAGTGGTTTCGGGACAAATCCAGAGACCCAGTACTTC
V gene: TRBV12-5
clone size: few
J gene: TRBJ2-5
D gene: -

CDR3 protein: CASSLAMTETYEQYF
CDR3 DNA: TGCGCCAGCAGCCTAGCCATGACAGAGACCTACGAGCAGTACTTC
V gene: TRBV4-1
clone size: -
J gene: TRBJ2-7
D gene: -

CDR3 protein: CASSHNRSVPGGFTDTQYF
CDR3 DNA: TGTGCCAGCAGTCATAATAGGTCCGTCCCCGGGGGCTTCACAGATACGCAGTATTTT
V gene: TRBV7-2
clone size: few
J gene: TRBJ2-3
D gene: -

CDR3 protein: CASSWGQGRNEQYF
CDR3 DNA: TGTGCCAGCAGCTGGGGACAGGGGAGAAACGAGCAGTACTTC
V gene: TRBV7-2
clone size: few
J gene: TRBJ2-7
D gene: TRBD1

CDR3 protein: CSVDGTEETQYF
CDR3 DNA: TGCAGCGTTGATGGGACAGAAGAGACCCAGTACTTC
V gene: TRBV29-1
clone size: -
J gene: TRBJ2-5
D gene: TRBD1

CDR3 protein: CASSAEPGPKPQHF
CDR3 DNA: TGCGCCAGCAGCGCGGAACCGGGACCCAAGCCCCAGCATTTT
V gene: TRBV4-1
clone size: -
J gene: TRBJ1-5
D gene: -

CDR3 protein: CASSLRQAMNTEAFF
CDR3 DNA: TGCGCCAGCAGCCTTAGGCAGGCCATGAACACTGAAGCTTTCTTT
V gene: TRBV4-1
clone size: few
J gene: TRBJ1-1
D gene: -

CDR3 protein: CSVWRDSSYEQYF
CDR3 DNA: TGCAGCGTGTGGCGGGATAGCTCCTACGAGCAGTACTTC
V gene: TRBV29-1
clone size: few
J gene: TRBJ2-7
D gene: -

CDR3 protein: CSARSSYEQYF
CDR3 DNA: TGCAGTGCTAGATCGAGTTACGAGCAGTACTTC
V gene: TRBV20-1
clone size: -
J gene: TRBJ2-7
D gene: -

CDR3 protein: CASSSSGTRNEQFF
CDR3 DNA: TGTGCCAGCAGCTCCTCCGGGACTAGGAATGAGCAGTTCTTC
V gene: TRBV9
clone size: -
J gene: TRBJ2-1
D gene: TRBD2